This T cell receptor beta chain was identified during a study of identical twins. General study results and limits: High-abundance cord blood beta clonotypes had fewer insertions; memory repertoires showed none.

Concerning this clonotype: Its cognate antigen is unknown.

After template switching added a universal primer site, the resulting cDNA carried unique molecular identifiers. TCRdb called the 5' RACE reads again in MiXCR, with one record for every CDR3 protein. The sample has under 900,000 distinct CDR3 sequences, about 18% seen once. The trim removed 0 bases at V and 3 bases at J, leaving 6 bases unmatched. The length of the CDR3 is 15 residues. CDR1 DFQATT and CDR2 SNEGSKA come from the germline V gene (reference sequence). The same sample was also used in a study of T cells expressing NK-cell markers. From that report: Among eight sequenced donors, seven carried HCMV seropositivity while one was seronegative. Dominant NKG2C+ clonotype frequencies of roughly 1.0-7.5% of CD8+ T cells were measured in more than 5 donors.

The source of this sequence is a woman between 18 and 30 years old in good health. The specimen sequenced was PBMCs. The chain uses TRBV20-1 and TRBJ2-5; 8 bases fit TRBD2. CDR3 in amino acids: CSARDLRGLEETQYF. The DNA of the CDR3 is TGCAGTGCTAGAGATCTTAGGGGACTAGAAGAGACCCAGTACTTC.